This TCR beta chain is from a study of identical twins. This clonotype has more than one count but fewer than ten. Germline CDR1 and CDR2: SGHTA and FQGNSA. The CDR3 spans 17 residues. Trimming at V came to 5 bases and at J to 1 base, leaving 11 bases not matched to a gene. Each CDR3 protein is one row after TCRdb ran MiXCR on the 5' RACE reads. The table records approximately 620,000 distinct CDR3 sequences, less than 10% of them present only once. These records were also assigned to another study, of yellow fever vaccine responses in identical twins.

This TCR came from a woman between 18 and 29 years old in good health. The sequencing input was PBMCs. V gene TRBV7-2 combines with J gene TRBJ1-5; TRBD1 matches at 7 bases. The CDR3 spells CASSPQQGLLSNQPQHF. DNA of the CDR3: TGTGCCAGCAGCCCCCAACAGGGGCTCTTAAGCAATCAGCCCCAGCATTTT.